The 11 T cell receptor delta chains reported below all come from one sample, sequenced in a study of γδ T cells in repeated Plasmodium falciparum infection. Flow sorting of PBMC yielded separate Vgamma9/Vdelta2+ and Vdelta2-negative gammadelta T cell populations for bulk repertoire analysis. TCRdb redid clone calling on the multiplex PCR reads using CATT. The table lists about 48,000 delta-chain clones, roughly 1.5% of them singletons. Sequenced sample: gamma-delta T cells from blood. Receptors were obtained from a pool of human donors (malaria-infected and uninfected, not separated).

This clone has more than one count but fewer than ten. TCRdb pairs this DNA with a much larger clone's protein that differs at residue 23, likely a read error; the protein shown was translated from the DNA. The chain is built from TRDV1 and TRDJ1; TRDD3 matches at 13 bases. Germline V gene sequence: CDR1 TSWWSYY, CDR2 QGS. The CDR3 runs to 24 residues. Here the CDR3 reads CALGELVPSYKLASTGGYALTLTF. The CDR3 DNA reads TGTGCTCTTGGGGAACTAGTCCCTAGCTATAAGCTAGCATCGACTGGGGGATACGCTTTAACACTCACCTTT.

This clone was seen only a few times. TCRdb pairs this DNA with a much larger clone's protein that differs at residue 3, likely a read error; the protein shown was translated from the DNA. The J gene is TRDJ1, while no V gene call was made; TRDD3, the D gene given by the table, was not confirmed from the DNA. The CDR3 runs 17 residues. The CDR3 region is CALLPSGGPEYTDKLIF. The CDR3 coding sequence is TGTGCTCTTTTACCGAGCGGGGGTCCAGAGTACACCGATAAACTCATCTTT.

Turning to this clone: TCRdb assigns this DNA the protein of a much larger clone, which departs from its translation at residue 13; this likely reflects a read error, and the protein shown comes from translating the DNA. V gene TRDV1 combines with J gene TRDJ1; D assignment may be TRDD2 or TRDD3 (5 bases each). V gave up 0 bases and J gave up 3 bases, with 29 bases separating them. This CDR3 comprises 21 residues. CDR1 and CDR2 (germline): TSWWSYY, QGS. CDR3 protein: CALGELHPTPDGEYDPDKLIF. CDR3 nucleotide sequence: TGTGCTCTTGGGGAACTTCACCCTACCCCAGATGGGGAATACGACCCCGATAAACTCATCTTT.

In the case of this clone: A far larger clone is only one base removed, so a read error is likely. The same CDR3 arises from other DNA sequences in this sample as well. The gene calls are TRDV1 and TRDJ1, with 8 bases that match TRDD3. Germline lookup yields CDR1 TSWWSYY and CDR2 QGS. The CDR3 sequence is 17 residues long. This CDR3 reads CALGERGGYRKADKLIF. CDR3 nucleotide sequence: TGTGCTCTCGGGGAAAGAGGGGGATATAGGAAGGCCGATAAACTCATCTTT.

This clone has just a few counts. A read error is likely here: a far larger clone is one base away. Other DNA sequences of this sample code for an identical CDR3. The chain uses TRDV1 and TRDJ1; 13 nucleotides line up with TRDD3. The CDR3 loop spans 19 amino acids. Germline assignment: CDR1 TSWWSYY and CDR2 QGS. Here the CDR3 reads CALGELEVHWGIRTDKLIF. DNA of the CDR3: TGTGCCCTTGGGGAACTAGAAGTACACTGGGGGATACGAACCGATAAACTCATCTTT.

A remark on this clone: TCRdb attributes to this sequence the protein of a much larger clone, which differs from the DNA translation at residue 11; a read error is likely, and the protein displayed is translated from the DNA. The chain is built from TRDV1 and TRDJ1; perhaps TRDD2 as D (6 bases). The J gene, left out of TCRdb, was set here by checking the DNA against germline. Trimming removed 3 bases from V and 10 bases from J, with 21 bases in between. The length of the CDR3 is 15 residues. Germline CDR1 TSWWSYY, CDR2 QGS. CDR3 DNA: TGTGCTCTTGGGGATATCAAGGCCTTCCCCGGTGGACTCATCTTT. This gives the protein CALGDIKAFPGGLIF.

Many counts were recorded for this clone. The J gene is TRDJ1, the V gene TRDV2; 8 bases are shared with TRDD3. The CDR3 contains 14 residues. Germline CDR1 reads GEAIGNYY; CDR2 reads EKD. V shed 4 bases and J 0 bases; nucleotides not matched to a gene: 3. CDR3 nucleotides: TGTGCCTGTGATAAACTGGGGGACACCGATAAACTCATCTTT. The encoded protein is CACDKLGDTDKLIF.

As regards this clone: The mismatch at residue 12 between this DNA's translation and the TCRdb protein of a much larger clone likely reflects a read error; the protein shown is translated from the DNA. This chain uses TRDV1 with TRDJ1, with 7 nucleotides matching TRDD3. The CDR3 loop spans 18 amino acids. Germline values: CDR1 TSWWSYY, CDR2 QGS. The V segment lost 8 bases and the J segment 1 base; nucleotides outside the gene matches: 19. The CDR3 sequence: CALTLAITGDSCTDKLIF. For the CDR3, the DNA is TGTGCTCTTACTTTAGCCATTACTGGGGATTCTTGCACCGATAAACTCATCTTT.

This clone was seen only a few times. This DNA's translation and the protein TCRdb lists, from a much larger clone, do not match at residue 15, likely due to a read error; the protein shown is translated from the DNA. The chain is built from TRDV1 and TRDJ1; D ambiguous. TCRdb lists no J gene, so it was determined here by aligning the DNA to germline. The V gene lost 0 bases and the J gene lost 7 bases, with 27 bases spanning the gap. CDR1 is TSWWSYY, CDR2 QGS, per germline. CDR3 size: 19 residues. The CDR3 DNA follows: TGTGCTCTTGGGGAACTGGGAAAATGGTGGGCCTCCCGGGACGGTAAACTCATCTTT. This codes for CALGELGKWWASRDGKLIF.

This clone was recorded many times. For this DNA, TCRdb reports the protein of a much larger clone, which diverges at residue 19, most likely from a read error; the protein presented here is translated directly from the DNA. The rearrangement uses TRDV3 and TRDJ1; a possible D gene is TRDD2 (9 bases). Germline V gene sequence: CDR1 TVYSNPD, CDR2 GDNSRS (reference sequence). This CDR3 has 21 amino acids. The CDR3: CAFSEPSYLLGDPPITDKPIF. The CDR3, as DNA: TGTGCCTTTAGTGAGCCTTCCTACTTGCTGGGGGACCCTCCTATCACCGATAAACCCATCTTT.

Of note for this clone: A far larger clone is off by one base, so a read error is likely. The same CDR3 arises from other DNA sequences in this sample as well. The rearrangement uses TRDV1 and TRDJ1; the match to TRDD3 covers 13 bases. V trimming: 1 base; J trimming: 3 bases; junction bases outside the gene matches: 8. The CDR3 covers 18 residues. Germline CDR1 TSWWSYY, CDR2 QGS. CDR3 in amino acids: CALGERYNWGIRSDKLIF. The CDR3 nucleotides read TGTGCTCTTGGGGAACGTTACAACTGGGGGATACGATCCGATAAACTCATCTTT.